One and the same sample provided the 13 T cell receptor beta chains below, sequenced in a study of cytomegalovirus exposure and HLA in healthy donors. PCR used 60 Vbeta primers and 13 Jbeta primers. Sequencing used immunoSEQ multiplex PCR; TCRdb keeps in-frame clones, though not all of them. The sample lists fewer than 200,000 clones, about 90% seen once, with about 0.23% in the top ten. Source material: PBMCs. The receptors derive from a girl under three years old in good health and CMV-seronegative.

V and J are TRBV2 and TRBJ1-1; D uncertain. Per the germline V gene, CDR1 is SNHLY and CDR2 is FYNNEI. This CDR3 has 12 amino acids. Between the trimmed V and J ends, which lost 9 bases and 0 bases, there was a span of 8 bases. Here the CDR3 DNA reads TGTGCCAGACAGCCTATGAACACTGAAGCTTTCTTT. Translated, it gives CARQPMNTEAFF.

This chain links TRBV6-5 with TRBJ1-6; tentative D call: TRBD1 (6 bases). The CDR3 contains 13 residues. Trimming took 8 bases from V and 10 from J, leaving 15 bases between them. In germline, CDR1 is MNHEY, CDR2 SVGAGI. CDR3: CASHNREKSPLHF. The CDR3 DNA follows: TGTGCCAGCCATAACAGGGAAAAATCACCCCTCCACTTT.

The chain links TRBV15 to TRBJ2-7, with 7 bases that match TRBD1. Germline loops: CDR1 LNHNV, CDR2 YYDKDF (reference sequence). V lost 2 bases, J lost 0 bases, and 7 bases stayed unmatched. The length of the CDR3 is 16 residues. CDR3 in amino acids: CATSRFRDRISYEQYF. CDR3 nucleotides: TGTGCCACCAGCAGATTCCGGGACAGAATCTCCTACGAGCAGTACTTC.

The chain combines TRBV5-1 with TRBJ2-7, with a weak D call TRBD2 (5 bases). Trimming took off 4 bases at V and 3 bases at J, with 5 bases between the two ends. CDR1 and CDR2 from the germline V gene are SGHRS and YFSETQ. This CDR3 region has 11 residues. Here the CDR3 reads CASSEGYEQYF. The CDR3 DNA sequence: TGCGCCAGCAGCGAGGGCTACGAGCAGTACTTC.

The chain recombines TRBV2 with TRBJ1-6; a weak D match, TRBD1 (5 bases). This CDR3 has 17 amino acids. CDR1 is SNHLY and CDR2 is FYNNEI in the germline V gene. V was clipped by 4 bases and J by 6 bases, with 19 bases between them. CDR3: CASSGPGVGRFNSPLHF. The CDR3 region has the DNA TGTGCCAGCAGTGGTCCGGGGGTGGGCAGATTTAATTCACCCCTCCACTTT.

V usage is TRBV18 and J usage is TRBJ2-7; TRBD1 might be the D (6 bases). The V and J ends lost 4 bases and 0 bases respectively, with 25 bases between them. The CDR3 has 19 residues. The germline CDR1 and CDR2 sequences are KGHSH and LQKENI. The CDR3 sequence is CASSRTQGRGQGNSYEQYF. The CDR3 coding sequence is TGTGCCAGCTCACGAACCCAAGGTCGCGGTCAGGGGAACTCCTACGAGCAGTACTTC. Supplemented by reference TRBV18 and TRBJ2-7, the full variable domain reads NAGVMQNPRHLVRRRGQEARLRCSPMKGHSHVYWYRQLPEEGLKFMVYLQKENIIDESGMPKERFSAEFPKEGPSILRIQQVVRGDSAAYFCASSRTQGRGQGNSYEQYFGPGTRLTVT.

V and J are TRBV9 and TRBJ1-3; 9 bases match TRBD1. The CDR3 loop spans 14 amino acids. Germline loops: CDR1 SGDLS, CDR2 YYNGEE. The J segment lost 11 bases and the V segment lost 4 bases, leaving 10 bases of the junction unmatched. CDR3 in DNA: TGTGCCAGCAGCCGGGACAGGGAGGTTGACCCCATATATTTT. Protein sequence: CASSRDREVDPIYF.

This sequence joins TRBV6-5 and TRBJ2-5; the D gene is possibly TRBD2 (6 bases). The end of the DNA aligns better with TRBJ2-7, so the J call may be wrong. The germline CDR1 and CDR2 sequences are MNHEY and SVGAGI. The CDR3 loop spans 15 amino acids. The CDR3 region is CASSYSTAGPAEQYF. CDR3 sequence (DNA): TGTGCCAGCAGTTACTCGACAGCGGGCCCCGCCGAGCAGTACTTC.

The V gene is TRBV7-8, the J gene TRBJ1-5; TRBD1 agrees at 10 bases. J gave up 7 bases and V 1 base, and 13 bases lay outside the gene matches. The germline gives CDR1 SGHVS, CDR2 FQNEAQ. The CDR3 loop spans 18 amino acids. CDR3 nucleotides: TGTGCCAGCAGCTTAGGAGTGAGGTGGGACAGGGGAGGGCAGCCCCAGCATTTT. Protein sequence: CASSLGVRWDRGGQPQHF.

The chain couples TRBV10-3 to TRBJ2-7; TRBD2 agrees at 9 bases. Germline-derived CDR1 and CDR2 are ENHRY and SYGVKD. The V and J ends lost 0 bases and 5 bases, in that order; junction bases with no gene match: 5. CDR3 size: 15 residues. CDR3: CAISESVLAGNEQYF. CDR3 DNA: TGTGCCATCAGTGAGTCTGTCCTAGCGGGGAACGAGCAGTACTTC.

J is TRBJ1-2 and V is TRBV4-1; D uncertain. Germline CDR1 MGHRA, CDR2 YSYEKL. The CDR3 is 15 residues long. V lost 0 bases and J lost 4, with 12 bases in between. The CDR3 DNA reads as TGCGCCAGCAGCCAAGACCCCAGTACCTTCTATGGCTACACCTTC. Protein product: CASSQDPSTFYGYTF.

This chain links TRBV5-4 with TRBJ2-7; possibly TRBD1 for D (7 bases). Per the germline V gene, CDR1 is SGHNT and CDR2 is YYREEE (reference sequence). The CDR3 is made up of 14 amino acids. V shed 0 bases and J shed 3 bases, with 10 bases lying between them. This chain's CDR3 is CASSLGQGGYEQYF. Here the CDR3 DNA reads TGTGCCAGCAGCTTGGGACAGGGAGGCTACGAGCAGTACTTC.

The chain couples TRBV25-1 to TRBJ1-2; D is undetermined. Deletions cut 2 bases from V and 4 bases from J, with 11 bases between. The germline V gene encodes CDR1 MGHDK and CDR2 SYGVNS. This CDR3 comprises 14 residues. DNA for the CDR3: TGTGCCAGCAGTGAAGAGCGAGTTGGCTATGGCTACACCTTC. Encoded protein: CASSEERVGYGYTF.